This TCR beta chain emerged from a study of radiotherapy plus CTLA-4 blockade in lung cancer. The CDR3 has 15 residues. With V trimmed by 4 bases and J by 5 bases, 10 bases remained unmatched. Germline values: CDR1 SGHDT, CDR2 YYEEEE. Profiling relied on immunoSEQ multiplex PCR, and the TCRdb table lists in-frame clones only, not all of them. Of about 87,000 clones in the sample, around nine tenths were seen once. The TCR comes from a human donor with non-small cell lung cancer that progressed on radiotherapy plus ipilimumab. The specimen was peripheral blood, collected from a patient treated with radiotherapy plus ipilimumab. This chain joins TRBV5-6 and TRBJ1-2; TRBD1 aligns across 8 bases. Here the CDR3 reads CASSLLQGVVYGYTF. In nucleotides, the CDR3 is TGTGCCAGCAGCCTTTTACAGGGGGTTGTGTATGGCTACACCTTC.